One sample yielded the 22 T cell receptor beta chains listed below, sequenced in a study of T cells in Graves' hyperthyroidism and ophthalmopathy (dated 2019 in TCRdb). The library was generated by multiplex PCR. This sample was sequenced with an Illumina HiSeq 2000. The TCR beta CDR3 regions were amplified from the RNA transcripts. The first round of RT-PCR for the TCR CDR3 was performed with the HTBI primer set and the Qiagen OneStep RT-PCR kit. TCRdb trimmed the raw reads at Q25, called clones with MiXCR and kept productive beta chains. Rows are combined by CDR3 protein, so each entry shows the most common genes and DNA. This sample is represented by around 600,000 distinct CDR3 sequences; around 15% of them were singletons. Clones ranked in the top ten supply around 13% of the sample. The sequenced material came from blood. The receptors shown here come from a woman aged 45-59 years with Graves' ophthalmopathy.

Ten or more counts support this clonotype. This chain connects TRBV12-3 or TRBV12-4 to TRBJ2-7; TRBD2 aligns across 8 bases. The CDR3 length is 15 residues. V lost 6 bases to trimming and J lost 6 bases; unmatched junction nucleotides: 13. Here the CDR3 DNA reads TGTGCCAGCAGCCACACTAGCGGAGTAGGGGGCGAGCAGTACTTC. This gives the protein CASSHTSGVGGEQYF.

This clonotype was seen a handful of times. J is TRBJ2-2 and V is TRBV4-1; 12 bases align to TRBD2. V was pared by 6 bases and J by 5 bases, with 4 bases of the junction left unmatched. CDR3 length: 15 residues. Germline CDR1 is MGHRA and CDR2 is YSYEKL. CDR3 amino acids: CASRSSGRVTGELFF. The CDR3 coding sequence is TGCGCCAGCAGATCTAGCGGGAGGGTTACCGGGGAGCTGTTTTTT.

The CDR3 nucleotides read TGTGCCAGCCATCCCCGAAGAGATCAGCCCCAGCATTTT. The encoded protein is CASHPRRDQPQHF. The genes are TRBV6-2 or TRBV6-3 and TRBJ1-5; D remains unclear. Germline V CDR1 and CDR2: MNHEY, SVGEGT. This CDR3 comprises 13 residues. V was shortened by 8 bases and J by 5 bases, with 13 bases between the two germline ends.

This clonotype was counted at least ten times. V gene TRBV12-3 or TRBV12-4 combines with J gene TRBJ2-1, with D unclear. The CDR3 has 13 amino acids. Between the trimmed V and J ends, which lost 6 bases and 8 bases, there was a span of 14 bases. DNA of the CDR3: TGTGCCAGCAGGAGCCCATCCGGGCATGAGCAGTTCTTC. Residues: CASRSPSGHEQFF.

The gene calls are TRBV5-1 and TRBJ2-3, with 9 bases fitting TRBD1. Germline V gene lookup returns CDR1 SGHRS and CDR2 YFSETQ. CDR3 length: 16 amino acids. V was pared by 4 bases and J by 2 bases, with 8 bases of the junction left unmatched. The DNA of the CDR3 is TGCGCCAGCAGCGAAATGGGACAGGGCCCCACAGATACGCAGTATTTT. Protein product: CASSEMGQGPTDTQYF.

V is TRBV11-2 and J is TRBJ2-3; TRBD1 or TRBD2 may be the D gene (5 bases each). V dropped 8 bases and J dropped 1 base, with 22 bases sitting between them. CDR1 SGHAT and CDR2 FQNNGV come from the germline V gene. CDR3 size: 17 residues. The chain's CDR3 is CASGLGATGTGTDTQYF. The CDR3 coding sequence is TGTGCCAGCGGTTTAGGAGCCACCGGGACGGGCACAGATACGCAGTATTTT.

The chain joins TRBV28 to TRBJ2-4; no firm D call. CDR3 length: 14 residues. V was trimmed by 1 base and J by 6 bases, leaving 10 bases between them. Per germline, CDR1 MDHEN and CDR2 SYDVKM. CDR3 bases: TGTGCCAGCAGTTTATCGGCCTCCGGAAACATTCAGTACTTC. Encoded protein: CASSLSASGNIQYF.

About this clonotype itself: Being one base from a much bigger clone, this may be a read error. J is TRBJ1-2 and V is TRBV12-3 or TRBV12-4; D gene uncertain. Trimming took off 3 bases at V and 7 bases at J, with 12 bases between the two ends. The CDR3 has 13 amino acids. The CDR3 DNA reads as TGTGCCAGCAGTTTCCGCCGTGGCTGTGGCTACACCTTC. It translates to CASSFRRGCGYTF.

The chain couples TRBV7-2 to TRBJ2-7; D remains ambiguous. The CDR3 has 14 residues. Germline CDR1 SGHTA, CDR2 FQGNSA. Between the trimmed V and J ends, which lost 4 bases and 3 bases, there was a span of 13 bases. The CDR3: CASSSRRVLYEQYF. The CDR3 DNA is TGTGCCAGCAGCTCCCGACGGGTGCTCTACGAGCAGTACTTC.

This clonotype was counted ten times or more. This chain connects TRBV27 to TRBJ2-1, with TRBD2 identical over 8 bases. V was clipped by 3 bases and J by 7 bases; unmatched bases: 8. There are 15 residues in the CDR3. The germline CDR1 and CDR2 sequences are MNHEY and SMNVEV (reference sequence). DNA for the CDR3: TGTGCCAGCAGTTTCCTAGCGGGCGGCCTAAATGAGCAGTTCTTC. Residues: CASSFLAGGLNEQFF.

The chain recombines TRBV7-9 with TRBJ2-5, with 10 bases identical to TRBD2. CDR1 SEHNR and CDR2 FQNEAQ come from the germline V gene (reference sequence). V dropped 2 bases and J dropped 0; count of bases not matched to a gene: 6. This CDR3 spans 17 amino acids. The CDR3 protein is CASSLRFGLADQETQYF. As DNA, the CDR3 is TGTGCCAGCAGCTTACGATTCGGACTAGCGGACCAAGAGACCCAGTACTTC.

The sample holds one count of this clonotype. CDR3 DNA: TGTGCCATCAGTGAGTCGAGTCGGAGCACAGATACGCAGTATTTT. Protein sequence: CAISESSRSTDTQYF. The V gene is TRBV10-3, the J gene TRBJ2-3, with D uncertain. CDR3 length equals 15 residues. V shed 0 bases and J shed 0 bases, with 7 bases lying between them. In germline, CDR1 is ENHRY, CDR2 SYGVKD.

This rearrangement joins TRBV6-2 or TRBV6-3 to TRBJ1-2; TRBD1 matches 8 bases. Germline V gives CDR1 MNHEY, CDR2 SVGEGT. The CDR3 loop spans 14 amino acids. Trimming at V came to 2 bases and at J to 2 bases, leaving 1 base not matched to a gene. The CDR3 coding sequence is TGTGCCAGCAGTTACCAGGGGGCGAACTATGGCTACACCTTC. It yields the protein CASSYQGANYGYTF.

This clonotype was counted between two and nine times. This chain joins TRBV20-1 and TRBJ2-1, with D perhaps TRBD1 or TRBD2 (5 bases each). Germline V CDR1 and CDR2: DFQATT, SNEGSKA (reference sequence). The V and J ends lost 0 bases and 6 bases respectively, with 18 bases between them. This CDR3 contains 16 residues. CDR3: CSAREARPGTLNEQFF. The CDR3 coding sequence is TGCAGTGCTAGAGAGGCACGACCCGGGACCCTCAATGAGCAGTTCTTC.

The table lists this clonotype with many counts. V usage is TRBV29-1 and J usage is TRBJ2-3; D gene uncertain. V lost 3 bases and J 3 bases, leaving 4 bases between the germline ends. Germline CDR1 reads SQVTM; CDR2 reads ANQGSEA. CDR3 length: 11 residues. DNA of the CDR3: TGCAGCGTTGACAGGACAGATACGCAGTATTTT. Residues: CSVDRTDTQYF.

The V gene is TRBV20-1, the J gene TRBJ2-5, with TRBD1 matching over 8 bases. The CDR3 runs to 19 residues. V shed 1 base, J shed 3 bases, and the junction held 19 bases outside the gene matches. Per the germline V gene, CDR1 is DFQATT and CDR2 is SNEGSKA (reference sequence). In DNA form, the CDR3 reads TGCAGTGCTAGAGTCCCCGGTGCCTTTGGCAGGGGGCGGAAAGAGACCCAGTACTTC. It translates to CSARVPGAFGRGRKETQYF.

The V and J genes are TRBV29-1 and TRBJ2-7; 8 bases are shared with TRBD1. CDR1 and CDR2 (germline): SQVTM, ANQGSEA. The CDR3 totals 14 residues. V lost 4 bases and J lost 2; bases outside the gene matches: 7. The CDR3 DNA reads TGCAGCGTTGCAGGGGGCAAGGCGACCTACGAGCAGTACTTC. It codes for CSVAGGKATYEQYF.

This clonotype was found many times. J is TRBJ2-1 and V is TRBV7-2; TRBD2 matches at 10 bases. Germline V gene lookup returns CDR1 SGHTA and CDR2 FQGNSA. J was trimmed by 10 bases and V by 2 bases; bases with no gene match: 2. The CDR3 has 13 residues. The CDR3 protein is CASSLRTSGEQFF. CDR3 sequence (DNA): TGTGCCAGCAGCTTACGGACTAGCGGCGAGCAGTTCTTC. Full variable domain (rest looked up from reference TRBV7-2 and TRBJ2-1): GAGVSQSPSNKVTEKGKDVELRCDPISGHTALYWYRQSLGQGLEFLIYFQGNSAPDKSGLPSDRFSAERTGGSVSTLTIQRTQQEDSAVYLCASSLRTSGEQFFGPGTRLTVL.

The sample holds a few counts of this clonotype. V and J are TRBV7-9 and TRBJ2-1, with 11 bases lining up with TRBD2. The CDR3 contains 17 residues. The trim removed 1 base at V and 4 bases at J, leaving 6 bases unmatched. The germline gives CDR1 SEHNR, CDR2 FQNEAQ (reference sequence). The CDR3 here is CASSLGGLAGRYNEQFF. The CDR3 DNA is TGTGCCAGCAGCTTAGGAGGACTAGCGGGTCGATACAATGAGCAGTTCTTC. The full variable domain, completed using reference TRBV7-9 and TRBJ2-1, is DTGVSQNPRHKITKRGQNVTFRCDPISEHNRLYWYRQTLGQGPEFLTYFQNEAQLEKSRLLSDRFSAERPKGSFSTLEIQRTEQGDSAMYLCASSLGGLAGRYNEQFFGPGTRLTVL.

A few counts support this clonotype. The genes are TRBV9 and TRBJ1-3; D unresolved. Trimming cost V 0 bases and J 0 bases, with 4 bases left between them. CDR3 size: 14 residues. The germline CDR1 and CDR2 sequences are SGDLS and YYNGEE. As DNA, the CDR3 is TGTGCCAGCAGCGTAGGCCACTCTGGAAACACCATATATTTT. It translates to CASSVGHSGNTIYF.

This clonotype was seen repeatedly, ten times or more. This chain uses TRBV3-1 with TRBJ2-1; D could derive from TRBD1 or TRBD2 (5 bases each). The V and J ends lost 4 bases and 9 bases respectively, with 10 bases between them. The germline gives CDR1 LGHDT, CDR2 YNNKEL (reference sequence). The CDR3 has 12 amino acids. CDR3 bases: TGTGCCAGCAGCCCTATGAGGGGTGAGCAGTTCTTC. The encoded protein is CASSPMRGEQFF.

This clonotype has only a few counts. The rearrangement links TRBV27 to TRBJ2-6; D not resolved. The CDR3 runs to 15 residues. Per the germline V gene, CDR1 is MNHEY and CDR2 is SMNVEV (reference sequence). The V end lost 2 bases, the J end lost 4 bases, and 9 bases lay between the germline ends. CDR3 sequence (DNA): TGTGCCAGCAGTTTAGATCTTACAGGGGCCAACGTCCTGACTTTC. Translating gives CASSLDLTGANVLTF.